This T cell receptor (beta chain) was retrieved from a study of cytomegalovirus exposure and HLA in healthy donors. TCRdb's copy holds only in-frame clones and misses some; the assay was immunoSEQ multiplex PCR. The data show some 140,000 clones, with 70% to 90% seen just once and over 1.3% held by the top ten. This clonotype was sampled from a woman between 25 and 40 years old in good health and CMV-seronegative. Sequenced material: PBMCs.

The CDR3: CASSPLGNTEAFF. The DNA of the CDR3 is TGCGCCAGCAGCCCCCTCGGGAACACTGAAGCTTTCTTT. This rearrangement joins TRBV5-1 to TRBJ1-1; D gene uncertain. The V end lost 4 bases, the J end lost 1 base, and 8 bases lay between the germline ends. Looked up from germline, CDR1 is SGHRS and CDR2 is YFSETQ. The CDR3 is made up of 13 amino acids. Supplemented by reference TRBV5-1 and TRBJ1-1, the full variable domain reads KAGVTQTPRYLIKTRGQQVTLSCSPISGHRSVSWYQQTPGQGLQFLFEYFSETQRNKGNFPGRFSGRQFSNSRSEMNVSTLELGDSALYLCASSPLGNTEAFFGQGTRLTVV.